These 20 T cell receptor beta chains originate from one sample sequenced in a study of T-cell reconstitution after alpha-beta-depleted transplantation in children. Molecular barcoding with unique molecular identifiers was used for the TCRbeta library. Using its own MiXCR run on the PCR reads, TCRdb lists one record per CDR3 protein. Counted here are around 450,000 distinct CDR3 sequences, 15% to 20% occurring once; the ten biggest clones make up 25% to 30%. The sample in question was PBMCs, mostly from graft donor cells, obtained 360 days after TCRalphabeta/CD19-depleted stem cell transplant. Every receptor here comes from a boy younger than two who had a stem cell transplant for Wiskott-Aldrich syndrome, so the T cells may come from the graft donor.

The chain links TRBV6-4 to TRBJ2-2; the D is unclear. CDR1 is MRHNA, CDR2 SNTAGT, per germline. CDR3 length: 13 residues. The ends were cut back, 6 bases at V and 4 bases at J, with 9 bases in the middle. The CDR3 here is CASRPHSTGELFF. In DNA, the CDR3 is TGTGCCAGCAGGCCCCATTCCACCGGGGAGCTGTTTTTT.

This clonotype showed up many times. This chain's CDR3 is CASSLRPGLNQPQHF. In DNA form, the CDR3 reads TGTGCCAGCAGCCTTAGGCCAGGCCTCAATCAGCCCCAGCATTTT. The V and J genes are TRBV12-3 or TRBV12-4 and TRBJ1-5; D is unclear. There are 15 residues in the CDR3. Trimming shortened V by 6 bases and J by 3 bases, and 15 bases separated the two germline ends.

About this clonotype itself: One end of the junction does not line up with germline, which may come from a read error. The gene calls are TRBV10-1 and TRBJ2-1; 9 bases map to TRBD2. CDR3 size: 13 residues. The germline CDR1 and CDR2 sequences are WNHNN and SYGVQD (reference sequence). CDR3 nucleotide sequence: TGCGCCAGCAGTGAGTTCTTGGCGGGAGGGATTGTCTTC. This translates into CASSEFLAGGIVF.

The gene calls are TRBV12-5 and TRBJ1-2, with TRBD1 as a possible D gene (6 bases). This CDR3 region has 13 residues. The germline gives CDR1 LGHNT, CDR2 FRNRAP. Trimming stripped 6 bases from V and 2 bases from J, with 10 bases between. The CDR3 protein is CASGLGQNYGYTF. The CDR3 DNA is TGTGCTAGTGGCCTGGGACAAAACTATGGCTACACCTTC.

The rearrangement uses TRBV2 and TRBJ1-1; TRBD1 might be the D (6 bases). The V end was cut by 6 bases, the J end by 5 bases, with 16 bases between. The CDR3 is 14 amino acids. The germline CDR1 and CDR2 sequences are SNHLY and FYNNEI. CDR3 nucleotides: TGTGCCAGCAGCGGGCGGACAGCCCGGACTGAAGCTTTCTTT. Its translation is CASSGRTARTEAFF.

The J gene is TRBJ2-7, the V gene TRBV5-1; TRBD1 agrees at 8 bases. CDR3 length: 16 amino acids. The trim removed 3 bases at V and 3 bases at J, leaving 11 bases unmatched. In germline, CDR1 is SGHRS, CDR2 YFSETQ. The CDR3 DNA sequence: TGCGCCAGCAGCTCCTACCCAGGACAGGGCGGCTACGAGCAGTACTTC. It yields the protein CASSSYPGQGGYEQYF. The full variable domain, its missing parts supplied by reference TRBV5-1 and TRBJ2-7, is KAGVTQTPRYLIKTRGQQVTLSCSPISGHRSVSWYQQTPGQGLQFLFEYFSETQRNKGNFPGRFSGRQFSNSRSEMNVSTLELGDSALYLCASSSYPGQGGYEQYFGPGTRLTVT.

The V call is TRBV28, the J call TRBJ1-5; TRBD1 matches at 8 bases. With V trimmed by 3 bases and J by 3 bases, 4 bases remained unmatched. This CDR3 is built from 15 residues. Germline loops: CDR1 MDHEN, CDR2 SYDVKM. CDR3 coding DNA: TGTGCCAGCAGTTTTGGACAGGGCTACAATCAGCCCCAGCATTTT. Translated, it gives CASSFGQGYNQPQHF.

The J gene is TRBJ2-3, the V gene TRBV5-1, with TRBD1 matching 9 bases. V shed 4 bases, J shed 7 bases, and the junction held 10 bases outside the gene matches. Germline V gene data show CDR1 as SGHRS and CDR2 as YFSETQ. The CDR3 is made up of 15 amino acids. The CDR3: CASSGGGTGKNTQYF. CDR3 in DNA: TGCGCCAGCAGCGGAGGAGGGACAGGGAAAAATACGCAGTATTTT.

V and J are TRBV12-3 or TRBV12-4 and TRBJ2-6, with D uncertain. V lost 7 bases and J lost 4, with 8 bases in between. CDR3 length equals 13 residues. The DNA for the CDR3 is TGTGCCAGCACCCCTAAGGGGGCCAACGTCCTGACTTTC. It specifies CASTPKGANVLTF.

This clonotype came up many times. This chain links TRBV12-3 or TRBV12-4 with TRBJ1-2; D is perhaps TRBD1 (5 bases). CDR3 length: 13 residues. Trimming took off 5 bases at V and 6 bases at J, with 13 bases between the two ends. CDR3 loop: CASSPRGGDGYTF. CDR3 DNA sequence: TGTGCCAGCAGTCCCCGCGGGGGTGATGGCTACACCTTC.

This chain connects TRBV10-3 to TRBJ2-7; 10 nucleotides line up with TRBD1. After removal of 6 bases from V and 6 bases from J, the junction contained 20 bases not matched to a gene. The germline gives CDR1 ENHRY, CDR2 SYGVKD. The CDR3 contains 18 residues. CDR3 loop: CAISRGTGEGTRRREQYF. The DNA of the CDR3 is TGTGCCATCAGCCGAGGGACAGGGGAAGGAACCCGAAGGCGCGAGCAGTACTTC.

In its sample, this clonotype was seen a few times. The chain employs TRBV5-1 and TRBJ2-7; D assignment may be TRBD1 or TRBD2 (5 bases each). Deletions cut 0 bases from V and 6 bases from J, with 10 bases between. Looked up from germline, CDR1 is SGHRS and CDR2 is YFSETQ. The length of the CDR3 is 13 residues. The CDR3 DNA reads TGCGCCAGCAGCTTGGGCAGGGAGAGCGAGCAGTACTTC. It yields the protein CASSLGRESEQYF.

The chain employs TRBV15 and TRBJ2-5, with TRBD2 as a possible D gene (5 bases). The CDR3 runs to 14 residues. Trimming cost V 1 base and J 1 base, with 7 bases left between them. Germline V lookup: CDR1 LNHNV, CDR2 YYDKDF (reference sequence). The CDR3 is CATSRVRGQETQYF. CDR3 bases: TGTGCCACCAGCAGAGTACGGGGCCAAGAGACCCAGTACTTC.

This clonotype was seen at least ten times. This chain links TRBV29-1 with TRBJ2-7; D gene ambiguous. CDR1 and CDR2 (germline): SQVTM, ANQGSEA. V lost 2 bases and J lost 1, with 3 bases in between. This CDR3 is built from 11 residues. CDR3 loop: CSVEWSYEQYF. CDR3 coding DNA: TGCAGCGTTGAATGGTCCTACGAGCAGTACTTC.

This clonotype was picked up a small number of times. The chain recombines TRBV12-3 or TRBV12-4 with TRBJ2-7; 9 bases are a match to TRBD1. Unmatched junction bases numbered 5, after V lost 5 bases and J lost 3 bases. This CDR3 spans 14 amino acids. The DNA of the CDR3 is TGTGCCAGCAGTCTACAGGGGGCGCGCTACGAGCAGTACTTC. Amino acid sequence: CASSLQGARYEQYF.

The V call is TRBV3-1, the J call TRBJ2-5, with D unresolved. CDR3 length: 14 amino acids. Germline V gives CDR1 LGHDT, CDR2 YNNKEL (reference sequence). The V end was cut by 0 bases, the J end by 5 bases, with 10 bases between. The CDR3 DNA reads TGTGCCAGCAGCCAAGATGTCGCCGGGGAGACCCAGTACTTC. It translates to CASSQDVAGETQYF.

The chain is built from TRBV29-1 and TRBJ2-7, with TRBD1 as a possible D gene (5 bases). Trimming removed 6 bases at V and 0 bases at J, with 9 bases between. CDR3 length equals 12 residues. Per germline, CDR1 SQVTM and CDR2 ANQGSEA. CDR3 loop: CSVLTASYEQYF. CDR3 nucleotides: TGCAGCGTCCTGACAGCCTCCTACGAGCAGTACTTC.

The chain joins TRBV6-5 to TRBJ1-2; TRBD1 is a possible D gene (5 bases). V was cut by 0 bases and J by 2 bases, with 7 bases left in between. Per germline, CDR1 MNHEY and CDR2 SVGAGI. The CDR3 sequence is 14 residues long. Written as DNA, the CDR3 is TGTGCCAGCAGTTACTCGTACAGGAACTATGGCTACACCTTC. It yields the protein CASSYSYRNYGYTF.

This clonotype was counted a few times. The chain carries TRBV2 and TRBJ2-3; TRBD2 agrees at 9 bases. The CDR3 spans 14 residues. The J segment lost 12 bases and the V segment lost 3 bases, leaving 10 bases of the junction unmatched. Germline V gene sequence: CDR1 SNHLY, CDR2 FYNNEI. Here the CDR3 reads CASSDLYAGGRQYF. CDR3 DNA sequence: TGTGCCAGCAGTGACTTGTATGCGGGAGGGCGTCAGTATTTT.

The CDR3 here is CASSLDILGYEQYF. CDR3 in DNA: TGCGCCAGCAGCTTGGACATTCTTGGCTACGAGCAGTACTTC. The rearrangement joins TRBV5-1 to TRBJ2-7, with D unclear. The CDR3 consists of 14 residues. In germline, CDR1 is SGHRS, CDR2 YFSETQ. Trimming took 0 bases from V and 3 from J, leaving 10 bases between them.